The source of this T cell receptor (beta chain) is a study of identical twins (dated by TCRdb to 2016 to 2018). Background on the whole study: To test whether fetal clonotypes persist, this study deep-sequenced TCR alpha and beta repertoires from monozygotic twins, from unrelated adults of various ages, and from cord blood. Replicate twin experiments were performed at different times using different library preparation protocols to rule out contamination. The paper's findings and limits, for the study overall: Invariant T cells such as MAIT and iNKT could partly confound zero-insertion analyses, though diverse VJ usage argued against this for most clonotypes. Excess twin sharing in beta out-of-frame sequences was weaker because fewer shared sequences lowered the signal-to-noise ratio. In monozygotic twins, out-of-frame TCR alpha sharing was systematically underestimated by recombination models, although the models agreed with sharing between unrelated individuals. Abundant cord blood beta clonotypes had fewer insertions, young adult naive repertoires showed a similar but weaker trend, and memory repertoires showed no such trend. Compared with coincidental sharing between unrelated individuals, an excess of low generation-probability sequences was observed among out-of-frame TCR alpha sequences shared between twins. Because the same donors could not be followed over many years, conclusions were based on cross-sectional statistical analysis.

Trimming accounts for 5 bases at V and 3 bases at J, while the number of junction bases matched to no gene is 6. The germline V gene specifies MDHEN as CDR1 and SYDVKM as CDR2. The cysteine opens and the phenylalanine closes a CDR3 of 16 amino acids. Just the 48-base CDR3 DNA is kept, in frame starting at base 1. Every donor was a healthy Caucasian. The twin cohort comprised three pairs of female monozygotic twins, all aged roughly 18 to 30 years. Peripheral blood mononuclear cells were used as the source from which RNA for TCR libraries was isolated. Preparation of the library involved 5' RACE. Instrument used: Illumina HiSeq 2000. Template switching introduced a universal primer binding site; the final cDNA contained a unique molecular identifier, enabling accurate counting of TCR cDNA molecules. First-strand cDNA for TCR alpha and beta chains was synthesized from specific primers in the conserved constant-segment region. Each cDNA library was double barcoded, with a SMART-Mk sample barcode plus Illumina barcodes, to control for contamination. TruSeq adapter sequences and Illumina sample barcodes were added in two successive PCR steps. TCR alpha and beta cDNA libraries were sequenced on the Illumina HiSeq platform with custom primers. The paper's data handling went like this. MiGEC was used to process raw reads and extract unique molecular identifiers, and MiXCR was used to find CDR3 positions. For each individual, recombination models were inferred using an EM algorithm with the repgenHMM and IGoR tools. The analysis of shared clonotypes was done with the tcR package in R, with sharing normalized by the product of cloneset sizes. Out-of-frame nonproductive sequences were analyzed to study raw recombination free of thymic and clonal selection effects. The public reads were reanalyzed by TCRdb: fastp trimming at Q25, MiXCR alignment, in-frame beta chains only. Each CDR3 protein gets just one entry, which takes the most common genes and DNA from the rows behind it. The V and J calls, along with clone size, are taken from TCRdb and not from the paper's own processing. Counted in this sample were some 500,000 distinct CDR3 sequences; approximately 10% of them appeared once. The ten largest make up roughly 3% of the sample.

This clonotype has at least ten counts. Its antigen remains unidentified. No quality values exist for individual bases; no much larger clone is one base distant. The same sample was also used in a study of yellow fever vaccine responses in identical twins. As noted in the second study: According to the authors, in identical twins the way T cells responded to vaccination appeared partly convergent and partly personalized. In the study, vaccine-responding T cell clones were precisely tracked in identical twins.

The sequence came from a woman aged 18-29 years in good health. The sample taken for sequencing was PBMCs. The V gene is TRBV28 and the J gene is TRBJ2-1, with 11 central nucleotides matching TRBD2. The CDR3 sequence is CASSPGTSGVYNEQFF. The nucleotide sequence is given as TGTGCCAGCAGTCCCGGGACTAGCGGAGTCTACAATGAGCAGTTCTTC.